Each of the 18 T cell receptor beta chains below was sequenced from the same sample in a study of T cells in Graves' hyperthyroidism and ophthalmopathy. Amplified TCR beta CDR3 regions came from RNA transcripts. When the TCR CDR3 underwent first-round RT-PCR, the HTBI primer set was used. Each CDR3 protein is one row after TCRdb ran MiXCR on the multiplex PCR reads. The data contain some 370,000 distinct CDR3 sequences, around 15% of them singletons. The sample consisted of blood. The receptors were gathered from a man between 45 and 60 years old with Graves' ophthalmopathy.

This clonotype showed up just once. The CDR3 here is CASSHSGRGNQPQHF. In DNA, the CDR3 is TGTGCCAGTAGCCACTCCGGGAGGGGGAATCAGCCCCAGCATTTT. The rearrangement uses TRBV19 and TRBJ1-5; weak D call: TRBD1 (6 bases). The CDR3 is 15 amino acids. CDR1 and CDR2 from the germline V gene are LNHDA and SQIVND (reference sequence). V was shortened by 6 bases and J by 4 bases, with 16 bases between the two germline ends.

In this sample, this clonotype turned up many times. The chain employs TRBV4-2 and TRBJ2-5; the D gene is possibly TRBD2 (5 bases). The CDR3 consists of 15 residues. From germline, CDR1 is LGHNA and CDR2 YNFKEQ. V was clipped by 0 bases and J by 5 bases, with 13 bases between them. The CDR3 spells CASSQDLGGWETQYF. In DNA, the CDR3 is TGTGCCAGCAGCCAAGATCTAGGAGGCTGGGAGACCCAGTACTTC.

The J gene is TRBJ2-6, the V gene TRBV5-1; D gene uncertain. Germline assignment: CDR1 SGHRS and CDR2 YFSETQ. Trimming left V 6 bases short and J 5 bases short, with 9 bases between. The CDR3 length is 13 residues. The CDR3, as DNA: TGCGCCAGCAATCCGGGCCGGGCCAACGTCCTGACTTTC. The encoded protein is CASNPGRANVLTF.

The chain couples TRBV15 to TRBJ2-3, with 11 bases lining up with TRBD2. V lost 6 bases and J lost 3; bases outside the gene matches: 8. Germline CDR1 is LNHNV and CDR2 is YYDKDF (reference sequence). This CDR3 contains 16 residues. The CDR3 DNA reads TGTGCCACCAGGCTGGGGACTAGCGGATTTACAGATACGCAGTATTTT. It specifies CATRLGTSGFTDTQYF.

The chain joins TRBV7-2 to TRBJ1-1, with D hard to call. This CDR3 has 11 residues. V lost 8 bases and J lost 7, with 11 bases in between. Germline V gene data show CDR1 as SGHTA and CDR2 as FQGNSA. In DNA, the CDR3 is TGTGCCAGCCGGACGGCGAGTGAAGCTTTCTTT. Protein: CASRTASEAFF.

Worth noting for this clonotype: It may be a read error: a sequence one base away is much more abundant. This sequence joins TRBV27 and TRBJ2-5; 8 nucleotides align to TRBD2. CDR3 length: 16 residues. V was clipped by 5 bases and J by 1 base; unmatched bases: 9. Germline V gene sequence: CDR1 MNHEY, CDR2 SMNVEV (reference sequence). The CDR3 here is CASSDSGGRTQETQYF. Here the CDR3 DNA reads TGTGCCAGCAGTGATTCTGGCGGGAGGACCCAAGAGACCCAGTACTTC.

Ten or more counts support this clonotype. This rearrangement joins TRBV3-1 to TRBJ1-4; D is ambiguous. The V gene's germline CDR1 is LGHDT and CDR2 YNNKEL (reference sequence). The CDR3 sequence is 14 residues long. The V end was cut by 1 base, the J end by 3 bases, with 6 bases between. CDR3: CASSQVGSNEKLFF. The CDR3 DNA follows: TGTGCCAGCAGCCAAGTCGGCTCTAATGAAAAACTGTTTTTT.

A word on this clonotype: Since a much larger clone is just one base distant, this may be a read error. This chain uses TRBV20-1 with TRBJ1-1; 8 bases match TRBD1. The CDR3 loop spans 14 amino acids. Trimming removed 4 bases from V and 6 bases from J; junction bases left unmatched: 10. From germline, CDR1 is DFQATT and CDR2 SNEGSKA (reference sequence). The CDR3 region has the DNA TGCAGTGCTATAGATAGGACAGGGTGGTCTGAAGCTTTCTTT. Translated: CSAIDRTGWSEAFF.

This chain uses TRBV12-3 or TRBV12-4 with TRBJ1-1; the match to TRBD1 covers 9 bases. The CDR3 runs to 15 residues. J lost 1 base, V lost 3 bases, and 3 bases had no gene match. For the CDR3, the DNA is TGTGCCAGCAGTTTCACGGGACAGGGGAACACTGAAGCTTTCTTT. This codes for CASSFTGQGNTEAFF.

In its sample, this clonotype was seen many times. The V call is TRBV12-3 or TRBV12-4, the J call TRBJ2-5, with unresolved D. The CDR3 spans 12 residues. Trimming took off 6 bases at V and 4 bases at J, with 9 bases between the two ends. CDR3 region: CASRPGRETQYF. CDR3 sequence (DNA): TGTGCCAGCAGGCCCGGACGAGAGACCCAGTACTTC.

This clonotype was seen many times. The chain recombines TRBV5-1 with TRBJ2-7; the D is unclear. Germline values: CDR1 SGHRS, CDR2 YFSETQ. This CDR3 is 12 amino acids long. V was cut by 7 bases and J by 0 bases, with 8 bases left in between. The CDR3: CASGYSSYEQYF. CDR3 nucleotides: TGCGCCAGCGGATACAGCTCCTACGAGCAGTACTTC.

This clonotype was detected many times. The chain combines TRBV20-1 with TRBJ1-3, with D tentatively TRBD1 (5 bases). Germline CDR1 DFQATT, CDR2 SNEGSKA (reference sequence). CDR3 length: 15 amino acids. The V end lost 3 bases, the J end lost 4 bases, and 16 bases lay between the germline ends. CDR3 residues: CSASVRGGAGNTIYF. CDR3 nucleotide sequence: TGCAGTGCTAGTGTTCGCGGAGGGGCAGGAAACACCATATATTTT.

The V gene is TRBV7-9, the J gene TRBJ2-1; D may match TRBD1 or TRBD2 (7 bases each). The germline gives CDR1 SEHNR, CDR2 FQNEAQ (reference sequence). The V and J ends lost 4 bases and 2 bases respectively, with 27 bases between them. The CDR3 sequence is 20 residues long. The CDR3 DNA reads as TGTGCCAGCAGCTCGGGCCGGTGGCGGGGAGGGGGCCGAACCTACAATGAGCAGTTCTTC. This codes for CASSSGRWRGGGRTYNEQFF.

This clonotype has a count of ten or more. The gene calls are TRBV20-1 and TRBJ2-3; 12 bases match TRBD2. CDR1 and CDR2 (germline): DFQATT, SNEGSKA (reference sequence). V shed 6 bases and J 3 bases; nucleotides not matched to a gene: 7. The CDR3 is 15 residues long. The CDR3 here is CSAPTSGRLTDTQYF. The CDR3 DNA reads TGCAGTGCCCCAACTAGCGGGAGGTTGACAGATACGCAGTATTTT.

This clonotype was counted at least ten times. For the CDR3, the DNA is TGTGCCAGCGGTAATTCTGGCGCGGCCTACAATGAGCAGTTCTTC. Translating gives CASGNSGAAYNEQFF. The gene calls are TRBV2 and TRBJ2-1; D is uncertain. The CDR3 consists of 15 residues. The germline V gene has CDR1 SNHLY and CDR2 FYNNEI. The V gene lost 8 bases and the J gene lost 2 bases, with 16 bases spanning the gap. Variable domain in full (rest from reference TRBV2 and TRBJ2-1): EPEVTQTPSHQVTQMGQEVILRCVPISNHLYFYWYRQILGQKVEFLVSFYNNEISEKSEIFDDQFSVERPDGSNFTLKIRSTKLEDSAMYFCASGNSGAAYNEQFFGPGTRLTVL.

This chain joins TRBV6-1 and TRBJ2-1, with 7 bases fitting TRBD2. Germline V gene lookup returns CDR1 MNHNS and CDR2 SASEGT. Germline trimming cut 6 bases from V and 2 bases from J; bases unmatched to any gene: 7. The CDR3 totals 15 residues. In DNA form, the CDR3 reads TGTGCCAGCAGCCAAACGGGGGGACCCTACAATGAGCAGTTCTTC. Translating gives CASSQTGGPYNEQFF.

This clonotype was counted many times. This sequence joins TRBV12-3 or TRBV12-4 and TRBJ2-7; perhaps D is TRBD1 or TRBD2 (6 bases each). The V and J ends lost 3 bases and 3 bases respectively, with 12 bases between them. The length of the CDR3 is 14 residues. Here the CDR3 DNA reads TGTGCCAGCAGTTTGAGAGGGGGAGGCTACGAGCAGTACTTC. It encodes CASSLRGGGYEQYF.

This clonotype has at least ten counts. The rearrangement uses TRBV7-8 and TRBJ1-2; D is undetermined. Trimming removed 4 bases from V and 7 bases from J, with 10 bases in between. Germline V lookup: CDR1 SGHVS, CDR2 FQNEAQ. The CDR3 contains 12 residues. DNA of the CDR3: TGTGCCAGCAGCTACGATCTTAGTGGCTACACCTTC. It yields the protein CASSYDLSGYTF.